Listed here is a single T cell receptor (beta chain). These data belong to a study of CD8+ T cells in alopecia areata. Extraction of RNA preceded its reverse transcription into cDNA, which served as the sequencing template. Profiling relied on immunoSEQ multiplex PCR, and the TCRdb table lists in-frame clones only, not all of them. The profile shows 100,000 to 130,000 clones, 84% of them singletons. The J segment lost 0 bases and the V segment lost 7 bases, leaving 5 bases of the junction unmatched. Germline CDR1 SNHLY, CDR2 FYNNEI. This CDR3 is built from 14 residues. The treatment: oral pan-JAK inhibitor, 5-10 mg twice daily.

The receptor was derived from a human donor with alopecia areata. The sample was CD8+ T cells sorted from blood, taken at week 24, from a patient treated with tofacitinib. The rearrangement uses TRBV2 and TRBJ2-5; TRBD1 matches 7 bases. As DNA, the CDR3 is TGTGCCAGCAAAGGGGGCCTGGACCAAGAGACCCAGTACTTC. It translates to CASKGGLDQETQYF.